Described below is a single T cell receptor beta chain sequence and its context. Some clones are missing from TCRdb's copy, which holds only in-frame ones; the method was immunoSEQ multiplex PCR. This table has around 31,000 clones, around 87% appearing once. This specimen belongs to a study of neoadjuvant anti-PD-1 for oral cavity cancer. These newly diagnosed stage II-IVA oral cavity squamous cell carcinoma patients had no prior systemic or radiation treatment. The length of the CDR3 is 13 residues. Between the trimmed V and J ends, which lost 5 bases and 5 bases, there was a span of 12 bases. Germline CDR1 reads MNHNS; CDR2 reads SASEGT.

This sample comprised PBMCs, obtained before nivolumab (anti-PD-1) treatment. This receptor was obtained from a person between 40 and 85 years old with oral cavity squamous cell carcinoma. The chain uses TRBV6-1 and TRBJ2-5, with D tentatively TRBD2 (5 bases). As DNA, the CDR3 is TGTGCCAGCAGTCGTGGACTCGAGGAGACCCAGTACTTC. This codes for CASSRGLEETQYF.